This TCR beta chain was sequenced during a study of T cell clones after liver transplantation. Study-wide context: Draws occurred before transplant, before withdrawal, and after complete or failed withdrawal. Findings and caveats of the study: Low donor cell numbers restricted donor-reactive repertoire measurement in two subjects.

The method was immunoSEQ multiplex PCR; TCRdb's version includes in-frame clones alone and lacks a portion of them. The table includes 65,000 to 95,000 clones, 80% detected once. The sample holds a few counts of this clone. The antigen is unknown. CD3+CD4+ and CD3+CD8+ cells were FACS-sorted from thawed unstimulated PBMCs. CDR3 length: 13 amino acids. V was clipped by 5 bases and J by 7 bases, with 14 bases between them. Looked up from germline, CDR1 is MNHNS and CDR2 is SASEGT. The chain is built from TRBV6-1 and TRBJ1-1, with TRBD1 as a possible D gene (6 bases). This specimen consisted of CD4+ T cells from blood, obtained before liver transplant. This sequence was found in a human donor who received a liver transplant. The DNA for the CDR3 is TGTGCCAGCAGTACAGGGACACCCCGTGAAGCTTTCTTT. Translation gives CASSTGTPREAFF.